These T cell receptor beta chains were read from a single sample in a study of memory B cells and T cells in multiple sclerosis. Clones were read by immunoSEQ multiplex PCR, and TCRdb kept only the in-frame ones, dropping some. The table records over 10,000 clones, about 83% of them present only once. These receptors' targets are unknown. Sequencing input: PBMCs from blood kept in culture. All receptors come from a human donor with multiple sclerosis. The CDR3 runs from the conserved cysteine through the conserved F or W. Fields, in order: V gene, clone size, J gene, D gene, CDR3 DNA, CDR3 protein. The D gene is left open where the match is weak. Part of the rows lack a size; the others show once, few, many or a class for expanded clones.

>TRBV19|-|TRBJ2-1|TRBD2
TGTGCCAGTAGTATAGGAGGGACAAAGCGGGGGGGCAAATATGAGCAGTTCTTC
CASSIGGTKRGGKYEQFF
>TRBV6-1|-|TRBJ2-7|TRBD2
TGTGCCAGCAGTGTCTGGACTAGCACCTACGAGCAGTACTTC
CASSVWTSTYEQYF
>TRBV2|-|TRBJ1-1|-
TGTGCCAGCAGTGAGGACAGCCCCAACACTGAAGCTTTCTTT
CASSEDSPNTEAFF
>TRBV13|-|TRBJ2-1|TRBD2
TGTGCCAGCAGCTTAGTGGCTAGCGGCGGCAAAGCGCAGTTCTTC
CASSLVASGGKAQFF
>TRBV13|-|TRBJ2-7|TRBD2
TGTGCCAGCAGCCCACCTAGTCCTAGCGGGGTCTCCTACGAGCAGTACTTC
CASSPPSPSGVSYEQYF
>TRBV9|-|TRBJ2-7|-
TGTGCCAGCAGCGTAGGACTGCATGCAGAGCAGTACTTC
CASSVGLHAEQYF
>TRBV9|-|TRBJ1-2|-
TGTGCCAGCAGCGTAGGTAACTATGGCTACACCTTC
CASSVGNYGYTF
>TRBV12-5|-|TRBJ1-3|TRBD1
TGTGCTAGTGGTTTGTCACAGGGGGCATCTTACTCTGGAAACACCATATATTTT
CASGLSQGASYSGNTIYF
>TRBV28|-|TRBJ2-3|TRBD2
TGTGCCAGCAGTTTAGTAAGCGGGAGCTTGGACACAGATACGCAGTATTTT
CASSLVSGSLDTDTQYF
>TRBV19|-|TRBJ2-7|TRBD1
TGTGCCAGTAGTCCAAACAGGGGTGCGACCTACGAACAGTACTTC
CASSPNRGATYEQYF
>TRBV4-1|few|TRBJ1-6|-
TGCGCCAGCAGCCAAGACAGCAATTCACCCCTCCACTTT
CASSQDSNSPLHF
>TRBV5-6|-|TRBJ2-2|-
TGTGCCAGCAGCCAGGACATGGGGAACACCGGGGAGCTGTTTTTT
CASSQDMGNTGELFF
>TRBV28|few|TRBJ2-7|TRBD2
TGTGCCAGCTCCCAACTAGCGGAATACTACGAGCAGTACTTC
CASSQLAEYYEQYF
>TRBV5-1|-|TRBJ2-3|-
TGCGCCAGCAGCCTCCGGGGGTTACAAGCGGATACGCAGTATTTT
CASSLRGLQADTQYF
>TRBV6-5|-|TRBJ1-5|-
TGTGCCAGCAGTTACTCGAGCCGGTATAGCAATCAGCCCCAGCATTTT
CASSYSSRYSNQPQHF
>TRBV6-1|-|TRBJ1-5|-
TGTGCCAGCAGTGATCAGACAGCTAGCAATCAGCCCCAGCATTTT
CASSDQTASNQPQHF
>TRBV2|-|TRBJ1-4|-
TGTGCCAGCAGTGGACGACAGGTTTTTAATGAAAAACTGTTTTTT
CASSGRQVFNEKLFF
>TRBV2|-|TRBJ1-5|-
TGTGCCAGCAGTGAAAGGCTTGGTCAGCCCCAGCATTTT
CASSERLGQPQHF